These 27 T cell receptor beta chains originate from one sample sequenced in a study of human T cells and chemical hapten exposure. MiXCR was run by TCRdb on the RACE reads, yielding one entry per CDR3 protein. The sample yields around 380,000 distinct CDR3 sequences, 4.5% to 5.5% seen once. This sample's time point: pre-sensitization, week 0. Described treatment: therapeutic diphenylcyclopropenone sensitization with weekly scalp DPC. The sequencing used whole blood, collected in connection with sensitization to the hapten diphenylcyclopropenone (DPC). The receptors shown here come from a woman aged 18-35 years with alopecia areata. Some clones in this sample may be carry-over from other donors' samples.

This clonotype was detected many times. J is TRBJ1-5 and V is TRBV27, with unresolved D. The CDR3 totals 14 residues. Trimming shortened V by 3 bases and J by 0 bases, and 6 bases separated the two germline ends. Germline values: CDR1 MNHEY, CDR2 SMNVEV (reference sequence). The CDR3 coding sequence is TGTGCCAGCAGTTTGGACCGTAGCAATCAGCCCCAGCATTTT. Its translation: CASSLDRSNQPQHF.

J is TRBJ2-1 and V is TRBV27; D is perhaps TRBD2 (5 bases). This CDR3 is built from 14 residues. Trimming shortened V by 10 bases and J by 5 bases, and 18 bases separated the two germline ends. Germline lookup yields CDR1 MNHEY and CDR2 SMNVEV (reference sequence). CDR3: CATSTDWSDNEQFF. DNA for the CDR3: TGTGCCACCAGCACGGACTGGTCAGACAATGAGCAGTTCTTC.

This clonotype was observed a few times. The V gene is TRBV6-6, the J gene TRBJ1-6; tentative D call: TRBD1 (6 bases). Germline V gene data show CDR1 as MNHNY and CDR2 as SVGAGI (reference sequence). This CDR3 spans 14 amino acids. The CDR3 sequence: CATIPGHNNSPLHF. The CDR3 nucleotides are TGTGCTACTATTCCGGGACATAATAATTCACCCCTCCACTTT.

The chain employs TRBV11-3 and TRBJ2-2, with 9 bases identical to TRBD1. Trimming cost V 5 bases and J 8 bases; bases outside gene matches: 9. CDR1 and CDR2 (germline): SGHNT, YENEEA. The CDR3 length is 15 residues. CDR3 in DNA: TGTGCCAGCAGCCCAAGGGACAGGGAAGCAGGGGAGCTGTTTTTT. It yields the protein CASSPRDREAGELFF.

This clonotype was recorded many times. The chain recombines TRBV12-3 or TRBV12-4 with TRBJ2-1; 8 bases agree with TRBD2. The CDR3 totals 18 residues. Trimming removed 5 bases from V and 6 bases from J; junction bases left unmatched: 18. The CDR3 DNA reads TGTGCCAGCAGTCCTTTCGGCGCGAGGCGGGGGGTAGGCAATGAGCAGTTCTTC. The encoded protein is CASSPFGARRGVGNEQFF.

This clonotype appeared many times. The CDR3 bases are TGTGCCAGCAGTTTCTTCCTAGCGGGGGGCGACGAGCAGTACTTC. Amino acid sequence: CASSFFLAGGDEQYF. The chain recombines TRBV12-3 or TRBV12-4 with TRBJ2-7, with 11 nucleotides matching TRBD2. The CDR3 contains 15 residues. V lost 3 bases, J lost 5 bases, and 6 bases stayed unmatched.

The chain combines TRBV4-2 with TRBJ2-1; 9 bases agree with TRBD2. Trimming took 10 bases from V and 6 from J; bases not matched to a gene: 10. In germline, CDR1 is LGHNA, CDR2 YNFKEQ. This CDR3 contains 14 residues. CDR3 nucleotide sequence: TGTGCCACCACTGATGCTAGCGGGGCCAATGAGCAGTTCTTC. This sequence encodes CATTDASGANEQFF.

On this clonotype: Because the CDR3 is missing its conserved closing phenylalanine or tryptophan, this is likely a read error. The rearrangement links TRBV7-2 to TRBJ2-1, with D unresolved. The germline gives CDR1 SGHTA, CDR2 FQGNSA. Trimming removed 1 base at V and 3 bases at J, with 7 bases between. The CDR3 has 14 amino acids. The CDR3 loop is CASSLGTVYNEQFL. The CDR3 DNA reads TGTGCCAGCAGCTTAGGAACAGTCTACAATGAGCAGTTCCTC.

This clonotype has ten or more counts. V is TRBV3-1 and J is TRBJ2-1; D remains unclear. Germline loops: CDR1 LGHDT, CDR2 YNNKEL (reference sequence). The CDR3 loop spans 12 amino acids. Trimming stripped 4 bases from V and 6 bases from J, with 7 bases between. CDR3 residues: CASSRLGNEQFF. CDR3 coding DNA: TGTGCCAGCAGCCGTCTGGGCAATGAGCAGTTCTTC.

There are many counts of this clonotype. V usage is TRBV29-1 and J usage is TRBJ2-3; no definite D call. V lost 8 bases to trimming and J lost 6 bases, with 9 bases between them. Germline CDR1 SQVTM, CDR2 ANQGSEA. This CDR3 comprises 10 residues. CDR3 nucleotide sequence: TGCAGCCAATCGAGGGATACGCAGTATTTT. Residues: CSQSRDTQYF.

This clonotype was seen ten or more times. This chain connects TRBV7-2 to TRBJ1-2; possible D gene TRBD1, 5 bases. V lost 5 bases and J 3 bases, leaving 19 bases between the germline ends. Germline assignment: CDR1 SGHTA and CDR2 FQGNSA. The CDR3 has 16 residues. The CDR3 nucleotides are TGTGCCAGCAGCCTCATCTTAGCGGCGGGGGACTATGGCTACACCTTC. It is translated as CASSLILAAGDYGYTF.

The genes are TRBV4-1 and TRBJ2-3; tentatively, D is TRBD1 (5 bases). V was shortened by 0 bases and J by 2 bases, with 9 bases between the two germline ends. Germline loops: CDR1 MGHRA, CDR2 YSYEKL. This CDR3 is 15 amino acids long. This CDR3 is CASSQEGLNTDTQYF. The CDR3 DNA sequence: TGCGCCAGCAGCCAAGAGGGGCTAAACACAGATACGCAGTATTTT.

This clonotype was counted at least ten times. CDR3 loop: CASSLVRTAYNEQFF. As DNA, the CDR3 is TGCGCCAGCAGCTTGGTCCGGACAGCCTACAATGAGCAGTTCTTC. This chain joins TRBV5-1 and TRBJ2-1; D is perhaps TRBD1 (6 bases). The CDR3 extends over 15 amino acids. CDR1 is SGHRS and CDR2 is YFSETQ in the germline V gene. The V end was cut by 0 bases, the J end by 2 bases, with 9 bases between.

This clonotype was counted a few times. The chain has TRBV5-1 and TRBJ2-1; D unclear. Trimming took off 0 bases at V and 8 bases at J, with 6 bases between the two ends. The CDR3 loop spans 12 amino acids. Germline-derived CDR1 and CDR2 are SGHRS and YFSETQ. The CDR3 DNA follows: TGCGCCAGCAGCTTGGCCCCTCATGAGCAGTTCTTC. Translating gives CASSLAPHEQFF.

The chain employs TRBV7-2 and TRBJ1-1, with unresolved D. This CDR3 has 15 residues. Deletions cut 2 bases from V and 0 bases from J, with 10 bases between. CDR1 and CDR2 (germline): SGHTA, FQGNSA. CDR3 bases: TGTGCCAGCAGCTTATTCCTGGGAGTGAACACTGAAGCTTTCTTT. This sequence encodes CASSLFLGVNTEAFF.

For the CDR3, the DNA is TGCAGCGTTGAAGATGAGTCACCCTATGGCTACACCTTC. Protein: CSVEDESPYGYTF. The rearrangement joins TRBV29-1 to TRBJ1-2; D not certain. The CDR3 is 13 amino acids. Germline CDR1 SQVTM, CDR2 ANQGSEA. V lost 0 bases and J 4 bases, leaving 9 bases between the germline ends.

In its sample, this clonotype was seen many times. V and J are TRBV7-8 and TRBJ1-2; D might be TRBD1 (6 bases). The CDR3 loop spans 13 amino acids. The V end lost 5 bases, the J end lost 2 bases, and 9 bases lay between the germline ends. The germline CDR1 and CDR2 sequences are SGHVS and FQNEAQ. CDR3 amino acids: CASSPGQNYGYTF. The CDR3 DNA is TGTGCCAGCAGCCCCGGACAGAACTATGGCTACACCTTC.

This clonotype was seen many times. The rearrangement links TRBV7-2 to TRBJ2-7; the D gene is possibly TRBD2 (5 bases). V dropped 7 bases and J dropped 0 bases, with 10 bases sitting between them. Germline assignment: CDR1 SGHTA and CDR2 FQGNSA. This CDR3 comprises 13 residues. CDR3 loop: CASTPRDSYEQYF. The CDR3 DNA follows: TGTGCCAGCACCCCCCGGGACTCCTACGAGCAGTACTTC.

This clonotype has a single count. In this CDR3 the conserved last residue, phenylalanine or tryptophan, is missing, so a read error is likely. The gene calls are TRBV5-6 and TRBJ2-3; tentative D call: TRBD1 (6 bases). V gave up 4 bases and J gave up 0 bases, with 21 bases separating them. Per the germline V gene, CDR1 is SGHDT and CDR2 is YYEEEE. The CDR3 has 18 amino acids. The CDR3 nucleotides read TGTGCCAGCAGCCCGGACCCCAGGGGCCACCTAAGCACAGATACGCAGTATTCT. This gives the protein CASSPDPRGHLSTDTQYS.

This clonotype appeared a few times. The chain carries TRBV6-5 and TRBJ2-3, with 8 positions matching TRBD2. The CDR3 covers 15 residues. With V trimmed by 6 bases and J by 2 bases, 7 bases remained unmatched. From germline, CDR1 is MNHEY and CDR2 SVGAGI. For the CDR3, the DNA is TGTGCCAGCAGACGGGGGGGGCTTGTCACAGATACGCAGTATTTT. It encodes CASRRGGLVTDTQYF.

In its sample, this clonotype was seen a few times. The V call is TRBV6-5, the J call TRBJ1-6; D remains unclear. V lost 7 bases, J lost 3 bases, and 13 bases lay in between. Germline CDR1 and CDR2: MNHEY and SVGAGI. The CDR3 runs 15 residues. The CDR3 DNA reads TGTGCCAGCAAATTCCCCGGGAACTATAATTCACCCCTCCACTTT. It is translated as CASKFPGNYNSPLHF.

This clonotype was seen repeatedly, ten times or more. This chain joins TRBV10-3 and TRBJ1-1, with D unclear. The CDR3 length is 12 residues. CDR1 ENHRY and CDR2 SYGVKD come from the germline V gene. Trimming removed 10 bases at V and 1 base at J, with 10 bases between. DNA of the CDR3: TGTGCCAACAATCCTGGGAACACTGAAGCTTTCTTT. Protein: CANNPGNTEAFF.

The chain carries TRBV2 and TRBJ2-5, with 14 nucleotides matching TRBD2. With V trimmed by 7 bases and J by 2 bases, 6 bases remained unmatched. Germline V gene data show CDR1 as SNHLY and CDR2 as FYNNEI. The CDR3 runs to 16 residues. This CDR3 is CASTLGLAGGQETQYF. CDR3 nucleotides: TGTGCCAGCACCCTAGGACTAGCGGGGGGTCAAGAGACCCAGTACTTC.

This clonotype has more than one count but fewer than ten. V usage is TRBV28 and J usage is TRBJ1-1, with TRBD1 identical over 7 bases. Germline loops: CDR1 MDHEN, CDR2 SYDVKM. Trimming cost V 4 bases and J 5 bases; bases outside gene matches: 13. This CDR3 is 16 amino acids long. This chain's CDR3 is CASSSGDAGGWTEAFF. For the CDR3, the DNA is TGTGCCAGCAGTTCCGGGGATGCAGGGGGATGGACTGAAGCTTTCTTT.

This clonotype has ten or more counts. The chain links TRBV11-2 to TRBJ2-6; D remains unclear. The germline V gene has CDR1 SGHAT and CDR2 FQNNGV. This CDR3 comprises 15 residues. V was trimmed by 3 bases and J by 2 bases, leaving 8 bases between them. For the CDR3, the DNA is TGTGCCAGCAGCTTCGGAGAACCTGGGGCCAACGTCCTGACTTTC. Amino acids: CASSFGEPGANVLTF. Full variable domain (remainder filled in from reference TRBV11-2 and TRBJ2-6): EAGVAQSPRYKIIEKRQSVAFWCNPISGHATLYWYQQILGQGPKLLIQFQNNGVVDDSQLPKDRFSAERLKGVDSTLKIQPAKLEDSAVYLCASSFGEPGANVLTFGAGSRLTVL.

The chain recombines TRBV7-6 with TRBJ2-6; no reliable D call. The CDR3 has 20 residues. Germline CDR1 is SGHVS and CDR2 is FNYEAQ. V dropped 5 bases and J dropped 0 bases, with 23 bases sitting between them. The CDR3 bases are TGTGCCAGCAGCCCCAACGCCTATCAGCCCGCCGGCTCTGGGGCCAACGTCCTGACTTTC. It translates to CASSPNAYQPAGSGANVLTF.

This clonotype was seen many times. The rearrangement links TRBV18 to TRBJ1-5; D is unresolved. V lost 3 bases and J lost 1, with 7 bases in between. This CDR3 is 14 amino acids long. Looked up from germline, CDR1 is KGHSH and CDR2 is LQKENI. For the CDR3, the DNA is TGTGCCAGCTCACCTCTCGCAAGCAATCAGCCCCAGCATTTT. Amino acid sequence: CASSPLASNQPQHF. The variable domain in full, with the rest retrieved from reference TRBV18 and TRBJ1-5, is NAGVMQNPRHLVRRRGQEARLRCSPMKGHSHVYWYRQLPEEGLKFMVYLQKENIIDESGMPKERFSAEFPKEGPSILRIQQVVRGDSAAYFCASSPLASNQPQHFGDGTRLSIL.